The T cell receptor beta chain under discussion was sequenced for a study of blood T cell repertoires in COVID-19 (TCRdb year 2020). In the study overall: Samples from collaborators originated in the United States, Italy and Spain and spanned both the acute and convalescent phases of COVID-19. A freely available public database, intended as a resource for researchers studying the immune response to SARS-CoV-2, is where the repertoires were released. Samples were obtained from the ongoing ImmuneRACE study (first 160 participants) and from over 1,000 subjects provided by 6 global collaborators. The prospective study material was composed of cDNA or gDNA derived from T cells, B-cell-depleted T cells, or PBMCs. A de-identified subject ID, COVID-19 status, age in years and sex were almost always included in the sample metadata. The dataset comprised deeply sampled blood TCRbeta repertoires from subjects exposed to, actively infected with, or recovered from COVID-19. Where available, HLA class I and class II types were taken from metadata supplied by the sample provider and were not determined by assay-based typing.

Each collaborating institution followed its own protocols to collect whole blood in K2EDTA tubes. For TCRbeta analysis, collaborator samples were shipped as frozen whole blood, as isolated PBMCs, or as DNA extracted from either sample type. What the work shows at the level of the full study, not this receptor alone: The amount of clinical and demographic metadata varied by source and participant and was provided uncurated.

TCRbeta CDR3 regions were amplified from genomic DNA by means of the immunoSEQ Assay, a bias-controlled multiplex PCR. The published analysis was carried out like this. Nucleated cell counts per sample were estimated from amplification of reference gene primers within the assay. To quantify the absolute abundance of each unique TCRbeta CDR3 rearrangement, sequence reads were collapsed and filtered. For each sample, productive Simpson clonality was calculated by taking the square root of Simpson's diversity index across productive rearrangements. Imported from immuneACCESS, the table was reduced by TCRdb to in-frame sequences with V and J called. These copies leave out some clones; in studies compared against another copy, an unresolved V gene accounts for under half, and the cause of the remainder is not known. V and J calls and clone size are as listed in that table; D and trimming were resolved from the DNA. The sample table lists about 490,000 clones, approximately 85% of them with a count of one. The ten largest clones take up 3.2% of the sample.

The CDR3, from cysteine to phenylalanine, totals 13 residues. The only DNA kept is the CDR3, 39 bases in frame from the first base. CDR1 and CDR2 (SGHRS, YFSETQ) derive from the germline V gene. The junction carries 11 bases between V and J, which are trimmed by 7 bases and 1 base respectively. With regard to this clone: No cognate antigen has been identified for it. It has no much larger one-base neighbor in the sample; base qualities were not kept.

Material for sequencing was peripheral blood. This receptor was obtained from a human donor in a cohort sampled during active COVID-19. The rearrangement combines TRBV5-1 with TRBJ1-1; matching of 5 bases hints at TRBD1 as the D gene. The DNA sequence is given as TGCGCCAGCCAGGTCGGGGGGAACACTGAAGCTTTCTTT. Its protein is CASQVGGNTEAFF.